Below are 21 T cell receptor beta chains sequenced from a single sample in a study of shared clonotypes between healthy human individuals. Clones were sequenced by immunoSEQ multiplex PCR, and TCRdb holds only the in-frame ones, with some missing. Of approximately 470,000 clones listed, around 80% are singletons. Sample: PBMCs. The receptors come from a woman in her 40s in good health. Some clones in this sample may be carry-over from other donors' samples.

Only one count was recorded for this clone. CDR3 nucleotide sequence: TGTGCCAGCAGTTTCTGGACAGGGGGCGCCGGCAATCAGCCCCAGCATTTT. Translated, it gives CASSFWTGGAGNQPQHF. V is TRBV27 and J is TRBJ1-5; 11 bases line up with TRBD1. The CDR3 sequence is 17 residues long. V dropped 3 bases and J dropped 2; count of bases not matched to a gene: 6. Germline CDR1 is MNHEY and CDR2 is SMNVEV (reference sequence).

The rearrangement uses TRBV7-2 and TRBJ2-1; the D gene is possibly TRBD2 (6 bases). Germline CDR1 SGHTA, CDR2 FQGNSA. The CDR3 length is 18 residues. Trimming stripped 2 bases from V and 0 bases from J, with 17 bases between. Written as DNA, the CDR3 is TGTGCCAGCAGCTTATTTAGCGGAGCTTCCAGCTCCTACAATGAGCAGTTCTTC. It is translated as CASSLFSGASSSYNEQFF.

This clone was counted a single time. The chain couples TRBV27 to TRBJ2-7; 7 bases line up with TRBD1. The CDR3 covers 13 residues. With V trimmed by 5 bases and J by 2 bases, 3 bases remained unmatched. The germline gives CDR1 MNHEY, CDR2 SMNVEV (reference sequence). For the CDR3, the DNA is TGTGCCAGCAGTACCGACAGGGCCTACGAGCAGTACTTC. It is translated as CASSTDRAYEQYF.

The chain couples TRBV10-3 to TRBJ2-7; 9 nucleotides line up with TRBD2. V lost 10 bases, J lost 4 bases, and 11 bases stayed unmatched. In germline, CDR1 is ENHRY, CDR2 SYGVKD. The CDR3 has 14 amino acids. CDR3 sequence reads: CATAVAGDDYEQYF. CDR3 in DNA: TGTGCCACTGCCGTAGCGGGAGATGATTACGAGCAGTACTTC.

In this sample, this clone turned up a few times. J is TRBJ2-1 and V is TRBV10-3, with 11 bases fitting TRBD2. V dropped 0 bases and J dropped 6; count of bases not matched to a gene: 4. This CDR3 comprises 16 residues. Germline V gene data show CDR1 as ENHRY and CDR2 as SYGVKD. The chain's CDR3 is CAISESSGRGPNEQFF. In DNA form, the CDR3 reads TGTGCCATCAGTGAGTCTAGCGGGAGGGGACCCAATGAGCAGTTCTTC.

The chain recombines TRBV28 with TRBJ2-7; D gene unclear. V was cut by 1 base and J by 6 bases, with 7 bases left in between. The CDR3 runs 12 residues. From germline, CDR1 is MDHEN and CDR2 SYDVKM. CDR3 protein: CASSLLLGEQYF. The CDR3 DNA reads TGTGCCAGCAGTTTATTGTTGGGCGAGCAGTACTTC.

In DNA, the CDR3 is TGTGCCTGGAGAGAACTAGCGGGAGGGATCGGGGAGCAGTACTTC. Protein: CAWRELAGGIGEQYF. The chain employs TRBV30 and TRBJ2-7, with 13 bases fitting TRBD2. This CDR3 is 15 amino acids long. Germline loops: CDR1 GTSNPN, CDR2 SVGIG (reference sequence). Trimming cost V 3 bases and J 7 bases; bases outside gene matches: 9.

The CDR3 loop reads CASSHPDSRGYTF. The DNA for the CDR3 is TGCGCCAGCAGCCACCCGGACAGTCGCGGCTACACCTTC. This rearrangement joins TRBV4-3 to TRBJ1-2; possible D gene TRBD1, 6 bases. CDR3 size: 13 residues. V was cut by 3 bases and J by 8 bases, with 13 bases left in between. CDR1 is LGHNA and CDR2 is YSLEER in the germline V gene.

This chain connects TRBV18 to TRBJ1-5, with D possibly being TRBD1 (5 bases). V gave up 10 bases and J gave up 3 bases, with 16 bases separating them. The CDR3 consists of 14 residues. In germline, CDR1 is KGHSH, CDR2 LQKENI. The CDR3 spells CATAPGGNNQPQHF. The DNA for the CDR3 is TGTGCCACTGCCCCCGGGGGTAACAATCAGCCCCAGCATTTT.

CDR3 residues: CASSSAQGSGEQYF. The CDR3 coding sequence is TGCGCCAGCAGCTCGGCCCAGGGATCGGGCGAGCAGTACTTC. This chain joins TRBV5-1 and TRBJ2-7; tentatively, D is TRBD1 (5 bases). V lost 3 bases, J lost 6 bases, and 16 bases lay in between. CDR1 and CDR2 (germline): SGHRS, YFSETQ. The CDR3 contains 14 residues.

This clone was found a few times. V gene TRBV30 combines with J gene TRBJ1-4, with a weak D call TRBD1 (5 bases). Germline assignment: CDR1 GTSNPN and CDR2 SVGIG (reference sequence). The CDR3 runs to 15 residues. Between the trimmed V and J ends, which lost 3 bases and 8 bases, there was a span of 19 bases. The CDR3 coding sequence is TGTGCCTGGAGAAGGGGTCCAGGGAAGGACGAAAAACTGTTTTTT. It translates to CAWRRGPGKDEKLFF.

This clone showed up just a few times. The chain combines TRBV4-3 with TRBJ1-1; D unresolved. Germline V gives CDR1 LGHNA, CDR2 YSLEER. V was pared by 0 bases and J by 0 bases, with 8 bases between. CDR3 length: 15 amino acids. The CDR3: CASSQDGRLNTEAFF. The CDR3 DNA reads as TGCGCCAGCAGCCAAGATGGCAGACTGAACACTGAAGCTTTCTTT.

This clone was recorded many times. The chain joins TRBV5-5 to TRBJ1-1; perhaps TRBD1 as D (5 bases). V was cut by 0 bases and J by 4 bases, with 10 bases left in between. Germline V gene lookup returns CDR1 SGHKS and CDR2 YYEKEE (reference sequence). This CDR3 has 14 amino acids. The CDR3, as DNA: TGTGCCAGCAGCTTGGGGCAGGGCAGCACTGAAGCTTTCTTT. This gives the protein CASSLGQGSTEAFF.

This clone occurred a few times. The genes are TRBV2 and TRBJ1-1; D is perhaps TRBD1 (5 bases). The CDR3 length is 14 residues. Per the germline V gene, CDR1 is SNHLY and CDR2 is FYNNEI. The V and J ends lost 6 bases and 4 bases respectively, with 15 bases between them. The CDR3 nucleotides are TGTGCCAGCAGAGGAACAGGTCGTCTCACTGAAGCTTTCTTT. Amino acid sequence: CASRGTGRLTEAFF.

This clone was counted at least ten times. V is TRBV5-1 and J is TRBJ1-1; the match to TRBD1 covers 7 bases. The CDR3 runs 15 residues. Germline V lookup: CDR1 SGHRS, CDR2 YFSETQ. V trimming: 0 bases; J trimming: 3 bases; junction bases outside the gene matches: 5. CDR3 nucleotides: TGCGCCAGCAGCTTGGCGACAGGGCCCCACACTGAAGCTTTCTTT. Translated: CASSLATGPHTEAFF. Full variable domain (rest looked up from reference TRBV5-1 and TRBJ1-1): KAGVTQTPRYLIKTRGQQVTLSCSPISGHRSVSWYQQTPGQGLQFLFEYFSETQRNKGNFPGRFSGRQFSNSRSEMNVSTLELGDSALYLCASSLATGPHTEAFFGQGTRLTVV.

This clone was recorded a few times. The CDR3 spells CATSREGGQVSYEQYF. CDR3 in DNA: TGTGCCACCAGCAGAGAGGGGGGACAGGTCTCCTACGAGCAGTACTTC. The chain combines TRBV15 with TRBJ2-7, with 8 positions matching TRBD1. The CDR3 consists of 16 residues. With 0 bases clipped from V and 0 bases from J, the junction kept 4 bases outside the gene matches. Looked up from germline, CDR1 is LNHNV and CDR2 is YYDKDF (reference sequence).

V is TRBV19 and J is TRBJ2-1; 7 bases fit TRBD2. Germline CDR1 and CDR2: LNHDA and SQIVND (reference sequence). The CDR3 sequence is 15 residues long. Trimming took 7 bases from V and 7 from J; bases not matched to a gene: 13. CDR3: CASTPAGVGGNEQFF. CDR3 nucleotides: TGTGCCAGTACCCCCGCGGGAGTGGGTGGGAATGAGCAGTTCTTC.

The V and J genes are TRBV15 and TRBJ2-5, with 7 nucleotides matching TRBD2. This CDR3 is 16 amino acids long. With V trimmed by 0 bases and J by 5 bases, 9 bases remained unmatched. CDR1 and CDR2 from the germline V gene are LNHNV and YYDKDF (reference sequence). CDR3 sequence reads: CATSREGTNRPETQYF. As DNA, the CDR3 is TGTGCCACCAGCAGAGAGGGGACTAACCGCCCGGAGACCCAGTACTTC.

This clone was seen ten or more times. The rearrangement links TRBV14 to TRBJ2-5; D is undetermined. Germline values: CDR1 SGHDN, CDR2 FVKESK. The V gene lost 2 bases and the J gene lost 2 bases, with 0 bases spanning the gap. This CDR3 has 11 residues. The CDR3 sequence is CASSQQETQYF. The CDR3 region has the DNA TGTGCCAGCAGCCAACAAGAGACCCAGTACTTC.

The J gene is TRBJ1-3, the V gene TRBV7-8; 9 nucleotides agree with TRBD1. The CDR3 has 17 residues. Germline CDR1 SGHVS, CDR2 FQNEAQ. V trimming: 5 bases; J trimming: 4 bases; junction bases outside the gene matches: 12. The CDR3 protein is CASSIRDRDFSGNTIYF. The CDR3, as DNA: TGTGCCAGCAGCATCCGGGACAGGGATTTTTCCGGAAACACCATATATTTT.

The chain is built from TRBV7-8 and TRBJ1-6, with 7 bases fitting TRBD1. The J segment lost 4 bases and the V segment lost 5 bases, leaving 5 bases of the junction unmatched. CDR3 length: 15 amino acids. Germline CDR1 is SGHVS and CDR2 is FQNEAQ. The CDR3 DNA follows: TGTGCCAGCAGCATGCCGGGACAGTATAATTCACCCCTCCACTTT. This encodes CASSMPGQYNSPLHF.